One sample yielded the 18 T cell receptor beta chains listed below, sequenced in a study of PD-1 blockade in mismatch repair-deficient tumors. This table comes from immunoSEQ multiplex PCR, and its TCRdb copy is limited to in-frame clones, with some not included. The sample yields around 30,000 clones, around 80% seen once. The input for sequencing was PBMCs, taken around 6 weeks after starting pembrolizumab. These receptors came from an adult with mismatch repair-deficient cancer.

V and J are TRBV11-3 and TRBJ1-2; D perhaps matches TRBD1 (6 bases). Trimming stripped 5 bases from V and 4 bases from J, with 14 bases between. The germline V gene encodes CDR1 SGHNT and CDR2 YENEEA. The CDR3 runs 14 residues. CDR3 nucleotide sequence: TGTGCCAGCAGCGACAAACAGGGACGCTATGGCTACACCTTC. It encodes CASSDKQGRYGYTF.

The chain is built from TRBV15 and TRBJ2-1, with 7 bases that match TRBD1. V was pared by 2 bases and J by 5 bases, with 9 bases of the junction left unmatched. The CDR3 spans 16 residues. CDR1 and CDR2 (germline): LNHNV, YYDKDF (reference sequence). The CDR3 nucleotides read TGTGCCACCAGCAGAAAACAGGGGTACGGGGACAATGAGCAGTTCTTC. It specifies CATSRKQGYGDNEQFF.

The rearrangement links TRBV12-2 to TRBJ2-5; the table gives TRBD1 as D, unverified against the DNA. TRBV12-2 is noted as a pseudogene. The CDR3 covers 17 residues. CDR3 sequence: CASRTPPRDRERETQYF. The DNA of the CDR3 is TGTGCAAGTCGCACACCCCCCCGGGACAGGGAACGGGAGACCCAGTACTTC.

The rearrangement uses TRBV9 and TRBJ2-5, with D uncertain. V dropped 4 bases and J dropped 2 bases, with 6 bases sitting between them. CDR1 is SGDLS and CDR2 is YYNGEE in the germline V gene. The CDR3 runs 12 residues. The CDR3 region has the DNA TGTGCCAGCAGCTCCGGGCAAGAGACCCAGTACTTC. Amino acids: CASSSGQETQYF.

The chain has TRBV7-9 and TRBJ1-2; TRBD1 aligns across 7 bases. V shed 5 bases, J shed 2 bases, and the junction held 11 bases outside the gene matches. Germline V gene sequence: CDR1 SEHNR, CDR2 FQNEAQ (reference sequence). This CDR3 has 16 residues. The CDR3 coding sequence is TGTGCCAGCAGCCCAGGACAGGCGCTCTTGAACTATGGCTACACCTTC. This translates into CASSPGQALLNYGYTF.

The V and J genes are TRBV28 and TRBJ1-2, with unresolved D. The germline V gene encodes CDR1 MDHEN and CDR2 SYDVKM. The CDR3 spans 11 residues. V dropped 5 bases and J dropped 8 bases, with 9 bases sitting between them. This CDR3 reads CASSLSGGYTF. The CDR3 nucleotides are TGTGCCAGCAGTCTCTCCGGGGGCTACACCTTC.

The V and J genes are TRBV29-1 and TRBJ2-4; D gene ambiguous. CDR1 and CDR2 (germline): SQVTM, ANQGSEA. Deletions cut 6 bases from V and 1 base from J, with 10 bases between. This CDR3 has 13 amino acids. The CDR3 DNA follows: TGCAGCGTACGTGATCAGGCCAAAAACATTCAGTACTTC. Its translation is CSVRDQAKNIQYF.

The V and J genes are TRBV5-8 and TRBJ2-7, with D possibly TRBD2 on 6 matching bases. V was trimmed by 5 bases and J by 2 bases, leaving 14 bases between them. There are 14 residues in the CDR3. Germline lookup yields CDR1 SGHTS and CDR2 YDEGEE. The CDR3 sequence is CASRGRRGAYEQYF. DNA for the CDR3: TGTGCCAGCAGGGGAAGGAGGGGCGCCTACGAGCAGTACTTC.

This clone showed up just once. This rearrangement joins TRBV6-5 to TRBJ1-3; D is perhaps TRBD1 (5 bases). V lost 6 bases and J lost 2, with 14 bases in between. The CDR3 is made up of 15 amino acids. Germline assignment: CDR1 MNHEY and CDR2 SVGAGI. This chain's CDR3 is CASRDAGGAGNTIYF. CDR3 bases: TGTGCCAGCAGAGACGCGGGGGGGGCTGGAAACACCATATATTTT.

CDR3: CASSIPPRESSEKLFF. The CDR3 DNA reads as TGTGCCAGTAGTATACCGCCGAGAGAAAGTTCTGAAAAACTGTTTTTT. V gene TRBV19 combines with J gene TRBJ1-4; D remains ambiguous. V gave up 2 bases and J gave up 7 bases, with 17 bases separating them. CDR1 is LNHDA, CDR2 SQIVND, per germline (reference sequence). The CDR3 spans 16 residues.

The rearrangement links TRBV19 to TRBJ1-1, with TRBD1 matching over 7 bases. This CDR3 region has 14 residues. After removal of 3 bases from V and 2 bases from J, the junction contained 3 bases not matched to a gene. CDR1 is LNHDA, CDR2 SQIVND, per germline (reference sequence). The CDR3 DNA is TGTGCCAGTAGTATTGACAGGGCCAACACTGAAGCTTTCTTT. Translation gives CASSIDRANTEAFF. The entire variable domain, with the rest obtained from reference TRBV19 and TRBJ1-1, is as follows: DGGITQSPKYLFRKEGQNVTLSCEQNLNHDAMYWYRQDPGQGLRLIYYSQIVNDFQKGDIAEGYSVSREKKESFPLTVTSAQKNPTAFYLCASSIDRANTEAFFGQGTRLTVV.

This clone was detected a few times. This chain joins TRBV15 and TRBJ2-7; perhaps TRBD1 as D (6 bases). With 0 bases removed from V and 5 bases from J, the gap between germline ends came to 11 bases. Germline CDR1 reads LNHNV; CDR2 reads YYDKDF (reference sequence). The CDR3 contains 14 residues. CDR3 amino acids: CATSRDKGDHEQYF. The CDR3, as DNA: TGTGCCACCAGCAGAGATAAGGGGGACCACGAGCAGTACTTC.

The rearrangement joins TRBV9 to TRBJ2-4, with a possible D match to TRBD1 (5 bases). The V end was cut by 1 base, the J end by 0 bases, with 11 bases between. The CDR3 has 16 amino acids. The germline gives CDR1 SGDLS, CDR2 YYNGEE. The CDR3 nucleotides are TGTGCCAGCAGCGTATCCCCGACAGAAGCCAAAAACATTCAGTACTTC. This gives the protein CASSVSPTEAKNIQYF.

V and J are TRBV19 and TRBJ1-1; the D gene is possibly TRBD1 (6 bases). Germline lookup yields CDR1 LNHDA and CDR2 SQIVND (reference sequence). This CDR3 region has 15 residues. Trimming pared 1 base from V and 2 bases from J, leaving 11 bases between. The DNA of the CDR3 is TGTGCCAGTAGTATAGGCGGCAGGGGAAACACTGAAGCTTTCTTT. Protein sequence: CASSIGGRGNTEAFF.

The chain recombines TRBV5-6 with TRBJ1-1; 8 bases are a match to TRBD1. The CDR3 spans 16 residues. CDR1 is SGHDT, CDR2 YYEEEE, per germline. The ends lost 0 bases at V and 3 bases at J; junction bases unmatched: 7. CDR3 bases: TGTGCCAGCAGCTTGGGACAGGGGATAAGGGACACTGAAGCTTTCTTT. As protein: CASSLGQGIRDTEAFF.

The CDR3 DNA reads as TGTGCCAGTAGTGGCCAGGGGCTAAACCCCGCGCAGTATTTT. Its protein is CASSGQGLNPAQYF. This chain uses TRBV19 with TRBJ2-3; a weak D match, TRBD1 (6 bases). In germline, CDR1 is LNHDA, CDR2 SQIVND (reference sequence). The V and J ends lost 5 bases and 10 bases respectively, with 19 bases between them. CDR3 length: 14 residues. Supplemented by reference TRBV19 and TRBJ2-3, the full variable domain reads DGGITQSPKYLFRKEGQNVTLSCEQNLNHDAMYWYRQDPGQGLRLIYYSQIVNDFQKGDIAEGYSVSREKKESFPLTVTSAQKNPTAFYLCASSGQGLNPAQYFGPGTRLTVL.

The chain has TRBV6-5 and TRBJ1-5; D uncertain. Trimming removed 0 bases from V and 5 bases from J, with 5 bases in between. The CDR3 loop spans 13 amino acids. Germline assignment: CDR1 MNHEY and CDR2 SVGAGI. The CDR3 reads CASSYSTYQPQHF. Written as DNA, the CDR3 is TGTGCCAGCAGTTACTCGACATATCAGCCCCAGCATTTT.

The gene calls are TRBV5-4 and TRBJ2-2, with TRBD2 matching 12 bases. CDR1 and CDR2 from the germline V gene are SGHNT and YYREEE (reference sequence). The CDR3 spans 14 residues. The trim removed 6 bases at V and 7 bases at J, leaving 4 bases unmatched. Here the CDR3 DNA reads TGTGCCAGCACCGCGGGACTAGCGGGCGGGGAGCTGTTTTTT. Its translation: CASTAGLAGGELFF.